This T cell receptor beta chain was observed in a study of T cells in Graves' hyperthyroidism and ophthalmopathy. Study outcomes and limitations: Most clonotypes expanded in thyroid above 0.001 were likewise present in blood. The model anticipated ophthalmopathy a median about six months pre-onset. A 13 V-J model separated ophthalmopathy from stable hyperthyroidism.

RNA transcripts gave rise to amplified TCR beta CDR3 regions. HTBI primers drove first-round RT-PCR of the TCR CDR3. Using its own MiXCR run on the multiplex PCR reads, TCRdb lists one record per CDR3 protein. This table has 500,000 to 800,000 distinct CDR3 sequences, roughly 46% appearing once. It was uncontrolled infection, other autoimmune disease, pregnancy or lactation that excluded patients. This clonotype was seen at least ten times. The antigen remains unidentified. This TCR was sampled from an adult man with Graves' disease, either hyperthyroidism or ophthalmopathy (not recorded which). The sequencing sample was made of peripheral blood or thyroid tissue (not recorded which).

CDR3 amino acids: CASSEIRPEAFF. The CDR3 DNA sequence: TGTGCCAGCAGTGAGATTAGGCCTGAAGCTTTCTTT. This sequence joins TRBV2 and TRBJ1-1; no reliable D call. The CDR3 length is 12 residues. Germline CDR1 SNHLY, CDR2 FYNNEI. Trimming cost V 3 bases and J 6 bases, with 8 bases left between them.